The 31 T cell receptor beta chains in this list originate from one sample, sequenced in a study of shared clonotypes between healthy human individuals (dated by TCRdb to between 2020 and 2021). The library was produced with the immunoSEQ multiplex PCR assay. What TCRdb holds here is the immuneACCESS table cut down to in-frame rearrangements. Part of the clones is not present; checked against another copy, under half of the missing clones reflect an unresolved V gene, and the others are unexplained. This sample lists about 680,000 clones; around 92% were detected once. The ten largest clones represent 24% of the sample. CD8 naive samples were obtained by positive selection for CCR7 among CD45RO-negative cells, yielding a CD45RA+CCR7+ population from which TemRA cells were excluded. Sequenced input: naive CD8+ T cells sorted from blood. The sample's cell subset or site label is to be understood as: CD45RA+CCR7+. These receptors all stem from a man aged 25 to 40 in good health.

This chain uses TRBV7-8 with TRBJ1-2; possible D gene TRBD1, 5 bases. The CDR3 sequence is 16 residues long. CDR1 is SGHVS and CDR2 is FQNEAQ in the germline V gene. V shed 0 bases and J shed 3 bases, with 14 bases lying between them. The CDR3 here is CASSLAGEGPDYGYTF. The CDR3, as DNA: TGTGCCAGCAGCTTAGCGGGTGAGGGACCGGACTATGGCTACACCTTC.

This rearrangement joins TRBV5-6 to TRBJ2-2, with D perhaps matching TRBD1 (6 bases). CDR1 and CDR2 (germline): SGHDT, YYEEEE. V lost 4 bases and J 5 bases, leaving 12 bases between the germline ends. The CDR3 is 14 residues long. This CDR3 is CASSNRQETGELFF. DNA of the CDR3: TGTGCCAGCAGCAACCGACAGGAGACCGGGGAGCTGTTTTTT.

The chain couples TRBV7-9 to TRBJ2-1; perhaps TRBD2 as D (5 bases). The ends were cut back, 1 base at V and 9 bases at J, with 13 bases in the middle. Germline CDR1 SEHNR, CDR2 FQNEAQ (reference sequence). The CDR3 is 14 amino acids. The CDR3 bases are TGTGCCAGCAGCTTAGGGTGGGAGCTAGGTGAGCAGTTCTTC. This gives the protein CASSLGWELGEQFF.

This clone was observed a handful of times. The V call is TRBV7-9, the J call TRBJ1-3; D not resolved. Germline V gene sequence: CDR1 SEHNR, CDR2 FQNEAQ (reference sequence). Trimming stripped 0 bases from V and 4 bases from J, with 10 bases between. The CDR3 loop spans 15 amino acids. DNA for the CDR3: TGTGCCAGCAGCTTAGCAACCGTACGAGGAAACACCATATATTTT. It specifies CASSLATVRGNTIYF.

V and J are TRBV4-1 and TRBJ2-5; D may be TRBD1 (7 bases). Between the trimmed V and J ends, which lost 1 base and 3 bases, there was a span of 18 bases. The CDR3 extends over 17 amino acids. Germline V gives CDR1 MGHRA, CDR2 YSYEKL. The CDR3 sequence is CASSQGGAGGPEETQYF. CDR3 nucleotides: TGCGCCAGCAGCCAAGGGGGGGCAGGGGGACCCGAAGAGACCCAGTACTTC.

This clone was seen a single time. V is TRBV15 and J is TRBJ2-3; TRBD2 aligns across 9 bases. The length of the CDR3 is 17 residues. Germline CDR1 reads LNHNV; CDR2 reads YYDKDF (reference sequence). Unmatched junction bases numbered 8, after V lost 0 bases and J lost 4 bases. This CDR3 reads CATSRDPTSGVSDTQYF. As DNA, the CDR3 is TGTGCCACCAGCAGAGATCCGACTAGCGGAGTTTCAGATACGCAGTATTTT.

This chain uses TRBV5-1 with TRBJ2-2, with D possibly TRBD1 on 7 matching bases. Germline lookup yields CDR1 SGHRS and CDR2 YFSETQ. Trimming removed 2 bases from V and 6 bases from J, with 17 bases in between. This CDR3 has 16 residues. CDR3 coding DNA: TGCGCCAGCAGCTTCGGAGGGGGCAAATTGGCCGGGGAGCTGTTTTTT. Translation: CASSFGGGKLAGELFF.

As for this clone: The sample carries other DNA sequences with the same CDR3. This chain uses TRBV27 with TRBJ2-5; D not certain. The germline V gene encodes CDR1 MNHEY and CDR2 SMNVEV (reference sequence). Trimming removed 6 bases at V and 0 bases at J, with 8 bases between. The CDR3 totals 13 residues. CDR3 amino acids: CASSPLYQETQYF. As DNA, the CDR3 is TGTGCCAGCAGCCCCCTGTACCAAGAGACCCAGTACTTC.

The rearrangement links TRBV11-2 to TRBJ2-7, with TRBD2 matching 11 bases. There are 16 residues in the CDR3. The V gene end was trimmed by 1 base and the J gene end by 3 bases; junction bases not matched to a gene: 5. Germline V CDR1 and CDR2: SGHAT, FQNNGV. CDR3 DNA: TGTGCCAGCAGCTTAGCTAGCGGGAGGACATACTACGAGCAGTACTTC. Translating gives CASSLASGRTYYEQYF.

The chain uses TRBV5-1 and TRBJ2-7, with no clear D. Trimming pared 0 bases from V and 11 bases from J, leaving 15 bases between. Germline-derived CDR1 and CDR2 are SGHRS and YFSETQ. This CDR3 contains 13 residues. DNA of the CDR3: TGCGCCAGCAGCTTGGTTCAGGCGAAGGCGGAGTACTTC. Translation: CASSLVQAKAEYF.

The chain employs TRBV2 and TRBJ2-6; TRBD1 aligns across 7 bases. Germline trimming cut 8 bases from V and 0 bases from J; bases unmatched to any gene: 13. The germline gives CDR1 SNHLY, CDR2 FYNNEI. This CDR3 has 18 amino acids. In DNA, the CDR3 is TGTGCCAGCTCCGATTACAGGGGTGACTTCTCTGGGGCCAACGTCCTGACTTTC. Translated: CASSDYRGDFSGANVLTF. Looking up the rest from reference TRBV2 and TRBJ2-6 gives the full variable domain: EPEVTQTPSHQVTQMGQEVILRCVPISNHLYFYWYRQILGQKVEFLVSFYNNEISEKSEIFDDQFSVERPDGSNFTLKIRSTKLEDSAMYFCASSDYRGDFSGANVLTFGAGSRLTVL.

This clone is a singleton in its sample. The rearrangement joins TRBV7-3 to TRBJ2-7, with 7 bases that match TRBD1. The length of the CDR3 is 15 residues. Germline lookup yields CDR1 SGHTA and CDR2 FQGTGA. The V gene end was trimmed by 5 bases and the J gene end by 3 bases; junction bases not matched to a gene: 10. The CDR3: CASSKLPGQHYEQYF. Written as DNA, the CDR3 is TGTGCCAGCAGCAAATTGCCGGGACAGCACTACGAGCAGTACTTC. The whole variable domain, remainder taken from reference TRBV7-3 and TRBJ2-7, is GAGVSQTPSNKVTEKGKYVELRCDPISGHTALYWYRQSLGQGPEFLIYFQGTGAADDSGLPNDRFFAVRPEGSVSTLKIQRTERGDSAVYLCASSKLPGQHYEQYFGPGTRLTVT.

This chain links TRBV30 with TRBJ2-7; D is possibly TRBD1 (5 bases). Germline-derived CDR1 and CDR2 are GTSNPN and SVGIG (reference sequence). This CDR3 spans 13 amino acids. V shed 2 bases and J shed 3 bases, with 11 bases lying between them. CDR3 loop: CAWSWGKIYEQYF. CDR3 sequence (DNA): TGTGCCTGGAGTTGGGGCAAGATCTACGAGCAGTACTTC.

The V gene is TRBV4-2, the J gene TRBJ2-2; 8 nucleotides match TRBD1. This CDR3 comprises 16 residues. With V trimmed by 2 bases and J by 2 bases, 4 bases remained unmatched. Germline V lookup: CDR1 LGHNA, CDR2 YNFKEQ. The CDR3 DNA reads TGTGCCAGCAGCCAACGGACAGGGACAAACACCGGGGAGCTGTTTTTT. This sequence encodes CASSQRTGTNTGELFF.

This clone was seen a handful of times. The CDR3 region is CASSAGLNQPQHF. The CDR3 DNA follows: TGTGCCAGCAGCGCAGGGCTTAATCAGCCCCAGCATTTT. This chain joins TRBV7-9 and TRBJ1-5; a possible D gene is TRBD1 (5 bases). Trimming removed 5 bases at V and 4 bases at J, with 9 bases between. This CDR3 is built from 13 residues. The germline V gene has CDR1 SEHNR and CDR2 FQNEAQ (reference sequence).

The chain links TRBV28 to TRBJ2-7; 14 bases match TRBD2. Germline assignment: CDR1 MDHEN and CDR2 SYDVKM. The trim removed 4 bases at V and 2 bases at J, leaving 13 bases unmatched. The CDR3 spans 19 residues. This chain's CDR3 is CASSSRLAGGPEPAYEQYF. The CDR3, as DNA: TGTGCCAGCAGTTCAAGACTAGCGGGAGGGCCCGAGCCGGCCTACGAGCAGTACTTC.

The V and J genes are TRBV28 and TRBJ1-5, with D perhaps TRBD1 (5 bases). The germline CDR1 and CDR2 sequences are MDHEN and SYDVKM. V was cut by 3 bases and J by 0 bases, with 9 bases left in between. The CDR3 is 15 amino acids. The CDR3 loop is CASSFVRVSNQPQHF. CDR3 nucleotide sequence: TGTGCCAGCAGTTTCGTCAGGGTTAGCAATCAGCCCCAGCATTTT. The whole variable domain, remainder taken from reference TRBV28 and TRBJ1-5, is DVKVTQSSRYLVKRTGEKVFLECVQDMDHENMFWYRQDPGLGLRLIYFSYDVKMKEKGDIPEGYSVSREKKERFSLILESASTNQTSMYLCASSFVRVSNQPQHFGDGTRLSIL.

J is TRBJ1-4 and V is TRBV7-9; maybe TRBD1 (6 bases). V lost 0 bases to trimming and J lost 7 bases, with 9 bases between them. The CDR3 extends over 14 amino acids. Germline V lookup: CDR1 SEHNR, CDR2 FQNEAQ (reference sequence). In DNA form, the CDR3 reads TGTGCCAGCAGCTTAGCGGGGACATCTGAAAAACTGTTTTTT. It codes for CASSLAGTSEKLFF.

The rearrangement links TRBV27 to TRBJ2-7; 7 nucleotides match TRBD1. The V and J ends lost 8 bases and 7 bases, in that order; junction bases with no gene match: 8. The germline V gene has CDR1 MNHEY and CDR2 SMNVEV (reference sequence). This CDR3 has 12 residues. CDR3 in amino acids: CASQTGLGEQYF. CDR3 DNA: TGTGCCAGCCAGACAGGGTTGGGAGAGCAGTACTTC.

The J gene is TRBJ2-7, the V gene TRBV4-1, with TRBD1 matching over 9 bases. V dropped 3 bases and J dropped 3; count of bases not matched to a gene: 6. From germline, CDR1 is MGHRA and CDR2 YSYEKL. CDR3 length equals 15 residues. The DNA for the CDR3 is TGCGCCAGCAGCCATACCGACAGGGGGAACTACGAGCAGTACTTC. The encoded protein is CASSHTDRGNYEQYF.

The chain is built from TRBV7-8 and TRBJ2-2, with D uncertain. The CDR3 is made up of 13 amino acids. V lost 2 bases, J lost 4 bases, and 5 bases lay in between. Germline V gene data show CDR1 as SGHVS and CDR2 as FQNEAQ. CDR3 residues: CASSLIGTGELFF. Written as DNA, the CDR3 is TGTGCCAGCAGCTTAATTGGCACCGGGGAGCTGTTTTTT.

The chain employs TRBV19 and TRBJ2-1; 10 bases fit TRBD2. V trimming: 4 bases; J trimming: 4 bases; junction bases outside the gene matches: 7. The CDR3 consists of 16 residues. Germline CDR1 reads LNHDA; CDR2 reads SQIVND (reference sequence). CDR3 coding DNA: TGTGCCAGTAGTACCCGGACTAGCGGTACATACAATGAGCAGTTCTTC. It translates to CASSTRTSGTYNEQFF.

The chain is built from TRBV10-3 and TRBJ2-2; TRBD2 matches 7 bases. The CDR3 totals 16 residues. Germline CDR1 ENHRY, CDR2 SYGVKD. The ends lost 0 bases at V and 5 bases at J; junction bases unmatched: 6. CDR3 DNA: TGTGCCATCAGTGAGTCTGGGCGGGAGTTTACCGGGGAGCTGTTTTTT. Translated: CAISESGREFTGELFF.

The CDR3 loop reads CASSNAGTSSYEQYF. As DNA, the CDR3 is TGTGCCAGCAGCAACGCCGGGACGAGCTCCTACGAGCAGTACTTC. The gene calls are TRBV27 and TRBJ2-7; D may match TRBD1 or TRBD2 (5 bases each). Germline V gene lookup returns CDR1 MNHEY and CDR2 SMNVEV (reference sequence). V shed 6 bases and J shed 0 bases, with 15 bases lying between them. The CDR3 spans 15 residues.

The chain recombines TRBV6-6 with TRBJ1-1; D gene ambiguous. The CDR3 totals 11 residues. Per germline, CDR1 MNHNY and CDR2 SVGAGI (reference sequence). V lost 2 bases, J lost 5 bases, and 3 bases lay in between. This chain's CDR3 is CASSYVTEAFF. The CDR3 DNA reads as TGTGCCAGCAGTTACGTAACTGAAGCTTTCTTT.

The rearrangement links TRBV4-1 to TRBJ2-7, with D perhaps TRBD2 (5 bases). The V gene lost 4 bases and the J gene lost 6 bases, with 16 bases spanning the gap. Per germline, CDR1 MGHRA and CDR2 YSYEKL. The CDR3 spans 14 residues. Here the CDR3 reads CASSPLSERAEQYF. CDR3 DNA: TGCGCCAGCAGCCCGCTTTCCGAGAGGGCCGAGCAGTACTTC.

J is TRBJ2-1 and V is TRBV6-6; D is unclear. The CDR3 consists of 13 residues. Per the germline V gene, CDR1 is MNHNY and CDR2 is SVGAGI (reference sequence). Trimming removed 0 bases at V and 8 bases at J, with 8 bases between. The CDR3 nucleotides are TGTGCCAGCAGTTACTCCAGCAACTATGAGCAGTTCTTC. Protein: CASSYSSNYEQFF.

This chain uses TRBV20-1 with TRBJ1-1; 7 positions agree with TRBD1. From germline, CDR1 is DFQATT and CDR2 SNEGSKA (reference sequence). V dropped 8 bases and J dropped 6; count of bases not matched to a gene: 6. This CDR3 is built from 11 residues. CDR3 coding DNA: TGCAGTTCAAAAGGGGGCTCTGAAGCTTTCTTT. Translated: CSSKGGSEAFF.

The chain recombines TRBV7-9 with TRBJ1-4, with D hard to call. CDR3 length: 14 residues. The germline gives CDR1 SEHNR, CDR2 FQNEAQ (reference sequence). V lost 3 bases and J 7 bases, leaving 12 bases between the germline ends. The CDR3 sequence: CASSFSESGEKLFF. DNA of the CDR3: TGTGCCAGCAGCTTTTCAGAGTCGGGTGAAAAACTGTTTTTT.

This chain connects TRBV7-9 to TRBJ2-5; possibly TRBD1 for D (6 bases). The CDR3 has 19 residues. V lost 2 bases and J 5 bases, leaving 27 bases between the germline ends. Germline CDR1 reads SEHNR; CDR2 reads FQNEAQ (reference sequence). The CDR3 spells CASSLPTLQGPIYPETQYF. CDR3 nucleotides: TGTGCCAGCAGCTTACCTACCTTACAGGGTCCGATATATCCGGAGACCCAGTACTTC.

The genes are TRBV7-9 and TRBJ2-7; 8 nucleotides agree with TRBD1. CDR1 is SEHNR, CDR2 FQNEAQ, per germline (reference sequence). The trim removed 4 bases at V and 6 bases at J, leaving 8 bases unmatched. The CDR3 consists of 14 residues. The CDR3 sequence is CASSSPTGVSEQYF. CDR3 nucleotide sequence: TGTGCCAGCAGCTCCCCGACAGGGGTAAGCGAGCAGTACTTC.